Below, 14 T cell receptor beta chains from the same sample are listed, as sequenced in a study of shared clonotypes between healthy human individuals. Method: immunoSEQ multiplex PCR; TCRdb's copy keeps in-frame clones and lacks some. The table shows roughly 680,000 clones, with approximately 72% occurring only once. Sequencing was performed on memory CD4+ T cells sorted from blood. Subset denoted: CD45RA-negative fraction. The receptors derive from a woman aged 30 to 39 in good health.

V is TRBV30 and J is TRBJ1-5; D gene ambiguous. Germline values: CDR1 GTSNPN, CDR2 SVGIG (reference sequence). Trimming cost V 0 bases and J 6 bases, with 9 bases left between them. The CDR3 is 13 amino acids. In DNA form, the CDR3 reads TGTGCCTGGAGTGTAGCGTCTCGTCAGCCCCAGCATTTT. It translates to CAWSVASRQPQHF.

This clone was found many times. The V and J genes are TRBV7-2 and TRBJ2-5; D is tentatively TRBD1 or TRBD2 (5 bases each). The CDR3 loop spans 15 amino acids. V lost 5 bases and J lost 5, with 18 bases in between. Looked up from germline, CDR1 is SGHTA and CDR2 is FQGNSA. The CDR3 protein is CASSLRGASGETQYF. The CDR3 coding sequence is TGTGCCAGCAGCCTTCGAGGGGCGTCAGGCGAGACCCAGTACTTC.

This clone has only a few counts. This chain joins TRBV6-1 and TRBJ1-4; D gene unclear. The V and J ends lost 4 bases and 8 bases respectively, with 11 bases between them. The CDR3 has 13 amino acids. Germline assignment: CDR1 MNHNS and CDR2 SASEGT. The DNA of the CDR3 is TGTGCCAGCAGTGCGTACGGCGGGGAAAAACTGTTTTTT. This gives the protein CASSAYGGEKLFF.

The chain is built from TRBV28 and TRBJ1-1, with D unclear. With 5 bases removed from V and 6 bases from J, the gap between germline ends came to 10 bases. CDR1 and CDR2 (germline): MDHEN, SYDVKM. The CDR3 runs to 12 residues. As DNA, the CDR3 is TGTGCCAGCAGTAGGCAGTTCTCTGAAGCTTTCTTT. It encodes CASSRQFSEAFF.

The chain recombines TRBV18 with TRBJ2-7; D is possibly TRBD2 (6 bases). CDR3 length: 14 residues. Germline CDR1 KGHSH, CDR2 LQKENI. The V end was cut by 1 base, the J end by 2 bases, with 9 bases between. In nucleotides, the CDR3 is TGTGCCAGCTCACCACGGGGGGAGGCCTACGAGCAGTACTTC. It codes for CASSPRGEAYEQYF.

The V call is TRBV27, the J call TRBJ1-5; possible D gene TRBD1, 5 bases. Looked up from germline, CDR1 is MNHEY and CDR2 is SMNVEV (reference sequence). V was shortened by 6 bases and J by 10 bases, with 16 bases between the two germline ends. The CDR3 length is 13 residues. The CDR3 coding sequence is TGTGCCAGCAGAAGACAGCCAAAGGATCCCCAGCATTTT. Protein: CASRRQPKDPQHF.

The sample holds many counts of this clone. V usage is TRBV6-1 and J usage is TRBJ1-2; the D is unclear. This CDR3 is 14 amino acids long. Germline CDR1 is MNHNS and CDR2 is SASEGT. Trimming took off 5 bases at V and 4 bases at J, with 14 bases between the two ends. The CDR3 region is CASSTGLTRYGYTF. The DNA of the CDR3 is TGTGCCAGCAGTACCGGGTTGACCCGCTATGGCTACACCTTC.

The chain employs TRBV4-2 and TRBJ2-5; 7 positions match TRBD2. The CDR3 spans 15 residues. CDR1 and CDR2 from the germline V gene are LGHNA and YNFKEQ. V was pared by 0 bases and J by 5 bases, with 6 bases of the junction left unmatched. CDR3 protein: CASSQDRAAGETQYF. The DNA for the CDR3 is TGTGCCAGCAGCCAAGATAGGGCAGCGGGGGAGACCCAGTACTTC.

The chain is built from TRBV28 and TRBJ2-7; 12 bases align to TRBD1. With 8 bases clipped from V and 3 bases from J, the junction kept 2 bases outside the gene matches. Germline V CDR1 and CDR2: MDHEN, SYDVKM. The CDR3 runs 13 residues. The DNA for the CDR3 is TGTGCCAGCGGGACAGGGGGCTTCTACGAGCAGTACTTC. Amino acids: CASGTGGFYEQYF.

V usage is TRBV6-1 and J usage is TRBJ1-4, with D perhaps matching TRBD1 (5 bases). CDR3 length equals 20 residues. The ends were cut back, 1 base at V and 0 bases at J, with 21 bases in the middle. Germline V CDR1 and CDR2: MNHNS, SASEGT. The CDR3 is CASSEVLWSPGRATNEKLFF. The CDR3 bases are TGTGCCAGCAGTGAAGTACTCTGGTCGCCAGGGCGAGCAACTAATGAAAAACTGTTTTTT.

The genes are TRBV2 and TRBJ1-2; D gene uncertain. This CDR3 has 15 amino acids. The V gene lost 3 bases and the J gene lost 5 bases, with 16 bases spanning the gap. Germline assignment: CDR1 SNHLY and CDR2 FYNNEI. The CDR3: CASSEGRESGYGYTF. CDR3 bases: TGTGCCAGCAGTGAGGGAAGGGAAAGTGGTTATGGCTACACCTTC.

The chain recombines TRBV7-2 with TRBJ1-5, with a tentative D call TRBD1 (5 bases). The germline V and J ends were trimmed by 3 bases and 9 bases, with 12 bases remaining between them. Per germline, CDR1 SGHTA and CDR2 FQGNSA. This CDR3 region has 13 residues. The CDR3 reads CASSLGPARPQHF. CDR3 bases: TGTGCCAGCAGCTTGGGACCGGCTCGGCCCCAGCATTTT.

To note about this clone: Other DNA sequences in the sample encode the same CDR3. The chain uses TRBV29-1 and TRBJ1-2, with D possibly TRBD1 on 6 matching bases. In germline, CDR1 is SQVTM, CDR2 ANQGSEA. The CDR3 covers 11 residues. Trimming cost V 6 bases and J 3 bases, with 8 bases left between them. The CDR3 here is CSVNRDYGYTF. The CDR3 bases are TGCAGCGTCAACAGGGACTATGGCTACACCTTC. The complete variable domain, with remaining parts taken from reference TRBV29-1 and TRBJ1-2, reads SAVISQKPSRDICQRGTSLTIQCQVDSQVTMMFWYRQQPGQSLTLIATANQGSEATYESGFVIDKFPISRPNLTFSTLTVSNMSPEDSSIYLCSVNRDYGYTFGSGTRLTVV.

This clone was observed once. The chain carries TRBV5-1 and TRBJ1-1; 7 bases are shared with TRBD1. Germline V gene data show CDR1 as SGHRS and CDR2 as YFSETQ. V was clipped by 4 bases and J by 8 bases; unmatched bases: 5. The CDR3 runs 12 residues. In nucleotides, the CDR3 is TGCGCCAGCAGCCCGACAGGGCAAGAAGCTTTCTTT. Encoded protein: CASSPTGQEAFF.